This entry describes one T cell receptor beta chain. Orbital computed tomography and thyroid ultrasound, together with serum TRAb and thyroxine and clinical symptoms, were used for diagnoses. TCR beta CDR3 region amplification was performed from RNA transcripts. First-round RT-PCR of the TCR CDR3 relied on the HTBI primer set. TCRdb analysed the multiplex PCR reads with MiXCR anew, one entry per CDR3 protein. The sample contains roughly 180,000 distinct CDR3 sequences, over 7.5% of which appear only once. The CDR3 is 15 amino acids. The germline gives CDR1 MNHEY, CDR2 SVGEGT. V was cut by 0 bases and J by 0 bases, with 8 bases left in between. These data belong to a study of T cells in Graves' hyperthyroidism and ophthalmopathy.

This TCR derives from a woman in her late teens or twenties with Graves' hyperthyroidism that later progressed to Graves' ophthalmopathy. Sequencing was performed on blood. The chain employs TRBV6-2 or TRBV6-3 and TRBJ1-1; the D is unclear. The CDR3 protein is CASSYSRSMNTEAFF. The DNA of the CDR3 is TGTGCCAGCAGTTACTCGCGATCCATGAACACTGAAGCTTTCTTT.